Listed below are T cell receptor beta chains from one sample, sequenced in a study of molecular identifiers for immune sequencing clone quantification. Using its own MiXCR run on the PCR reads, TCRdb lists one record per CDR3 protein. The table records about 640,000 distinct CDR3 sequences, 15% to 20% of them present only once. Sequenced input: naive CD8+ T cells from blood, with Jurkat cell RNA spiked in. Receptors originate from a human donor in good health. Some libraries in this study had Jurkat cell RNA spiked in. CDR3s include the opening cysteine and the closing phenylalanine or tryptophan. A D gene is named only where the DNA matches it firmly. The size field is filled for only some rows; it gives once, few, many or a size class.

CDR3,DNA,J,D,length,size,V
CAWSQGLGNQPQHF,TGTGCCTGGAGCCAGGGGCTGGGAAATCAGCCCCAGCATTTT,TRBJ1-5,.,14,many,TRBV30
CASSLGFAGGSFYEQYF,TGTGCCAGCAGCTTAGGTTTCGCAGGGGGCTCTTTTTACGAGCAGTACTTC,TRBJ2-7,TRBD1,17,.,TRBV7-8
CASSLSSGDYEQYF,TGTGCCAGCAGTTTATCCAGTGGGGACTACGAGCAGTACTTC,TRBJ2-7,.,14,few,TRBV27
CASSMWTGGNTEAFF,TGTGCCAGTAGTATGTGGACAGGAGGGAACACTGAAGCTTTCTTT,TRBJ1-1,TRBD1,15,.,TRBV19
CASSESRTLDDEKLFF,TGTGCCAGCAGCGAATCCCGGACTTTGGATGATGAAAAACTGTTTTTT,TRBJ1-4,.,16,many,TRBV7-9
CASSLAYTEAFF,TGTGCCAGCAGCTTAGCTTACACTGAAGCTTTCTTT,TRBJ1-1,.,12,many,TRBV11-2
CASTLAFTGELFF,TGTGCCAGCACCTTGGCCTTCACCGGGGAGCTGTTTTTT,TRBJ2-2,.,13,many,TRBV12-3/TRBV12-4
CASAWAAAYEQYF,TGTGCCAGCGCCTGGGCCGCAGCCTACGAGCAGTACTTC,TRBJ2-7,.,13,many,TRBV19
CASSQDFAGQGNSPLHF,TGTGCCAGCAGCCAAGATTTTGCCGGACAGGGGAATTCACCCCTCCACTTT,TRBJ1-6,TRBD1,17,many,TRBV3-1
CASSLGAPIAGELFF,TGTGCCAGCAGTTTAGGAGCCCCAATCGCCGGGGAGCTGTTTTTT,TRBJ2-2,.,15,many,TRBV12-3/TRBV12-4
CASSRKWGQYSYEQYF,TGTGCCAGCAGCCGTAAATGGGGACAGTACTCCTACGAGCAGTACTTC,TRBJ2-7,TRBD1,16,many,TRBV28
CASSQLAGASYEQYF,TGCGCCAGCAGCCAACTAGCGGGGGCATCCTACGAGCAGTACTTC,TRBJ2-7,TRBD2,15,few,TRBV4-1
CSAGYGAYEQYF,TGCAGTGCTGGCTACGGCGCCTACGAGCAGTACTTC,TRBJ2-7,.,12,many,TRBV20-1
CASSQNMGRSTYEQYF,TGCGCCAGCAGCCAAAATATGGGCAGGTCCACCTACGAGCAGTACTTC,TRBJ2-7,.,16,.,TRBV4-3
CASSLWPGAEAFF,TGTGCCAGCAGCTTGTGGCCTGGCGCTGAAGCTTTCTTT,TRBJ1-1,.,13,many,TRBV5-6
CSASPGGYTGELFF,TGCAGTGCTAGCCCAGGGGGCTACACCGGGGAGCTGTTTTTT,TRBJ2-2,TRBD1,14,many,TRBV20-1
CASRPVPPYEQYF,TGTGCCAGCAGACCTGTGCCCCCCTACGAGCAGTACTTC,TRBJ2-7,.,13,many,TRBV6-6
CASSEVAGGSSYNEQFF,TGTGCCAGCAGTGAAGTTGCGGGCGGAAGCTCCTACAATGAGCAGTTCTTC,TRBJ2-1,.,17,.,TRBV2
CASSLEQGVTEAFF,TGTGCCAGCAGCTTGGAACAGGGGGTCACTGAAGCTTTCTTT,TRBJ1-1,TRBD1,14,many,TRBV5-6
CASTHTGSPLHF,TGTGCCAGTACCCATACGGGCTCACCCCTCCACTTT,TRBJ1-6,.,12,many,TRBV19
CASSLGVGRDPGELFF,TGTGCCAGCAGCTTAGGTGTCGGGCGGGATCCCGGGGAGCTGTTTTTT,TRBJ2-2,.,16,few,TRBV7-9
CASSVDAGSGNTIYF,TGTGCCAGCAGCGTAGATGCAGGCTCTGGAAACACCATATATTTT,TRBJ1-3,.,15,many,TRBV9
CASSPPPRDRITDTQYF,TGTGCCAGCAGCCCGCCGCCCCGGGACAGGATCACAGATACGCAGTATTTT,TRBJ2-3,TRBD1,17,many,TRBV5-6